This T cell receptor beta chain was retrieved from a study of T cell changes during pregnancy in multiple sclerosis (dated by TCRdb to the late 2010s). The study in broad terms: In women with multiple sclerosis, the researchers looked at how the T cell repertoire shifted as pregnancy progressed.

The V end gives up 9 bases and the J end 1 base, leaving 16 bases in the junction not matched to a gene. Taken from cysteine to phenylalanine, the CDR3 has 19 residues. The retained sequence is limited to the CDR3, 57 bases, with the frame set at the first base. Based on the germline V gene, the CDR1 and CDR2 sequences are SNHLY and FYNNEI. The library was obtained by the immunoSEQ multiplex PCR assay. Sourced from immuneACCESS, this table was stored by TCRdb with only in-frame sequences that have V and J called. A share of the clones is absent; for the studies checked, an unresolved V gene accounts for under half, and the remainder has no known explanation. This sample is represented by 44,000 or so clones; 90% of them were singletons. Together, the top ten hold under 1.5% of the sample. This clone came up once. The antigen it recognizes is unknown. Base qualities are missing; no much larger clone stands one base away.

This receptor was identified in a female donor in good health, enrolled as a control in a pregnancy study. This specimen consisted of peripheral blood, obtained in the first trimester of pregnancy. This chain is built from TRBV2 and TRBJ2-4, with 12 middle bases fitting TRBD2. The CDR3 region reads CASHPATSGSGRAKNIQYF. The DNA sequence follows: TGTGCCAGTCACCCGGCGACTAGCGGGAGTGGTCGTGCCAAAAACATTCAGTACTTC.